Included here is one T cell receptor beta chain sequence, with context. The entry originates in a study of blood T cell repertoires in COVID-19. Assay used: immunoSEQ multiplex PCR; TCRdb lists only in-frame clones, some missing. This sample has hundreds of thousands of clones, with 85% to 90% found just once. Germline trimming cut 4 bases from V and 5 bases from J; bases unmatched to any gene: 7. This CDR3 spans 15 amino acids. Germline-derived CDR1 and CDR2 are WNHNN and SYGVQD (reference sequence). The clonotype comes from a woman in her fifties or sixties who had recovered from COVID-19. V is TRBV10-1 and J is TRBJ2-1, with 8 positions matching TRBD2. The sequenced sample was PBMCs or T cells enriched from blood (not recorded which). The CDR3 DNA sequence: TGCGCCAGCAGTGGAGAGCGGGGGAGGAACAATGAGCAGTTCTTC. It translates to CASSGERGRNNEQFF.